Given below is one TCR beta chain in context. Its antigen remains unidentified. Through a sample-barcoded 5' primer and a J-beta primer mix, a second PCR was run for roughly 6 to 12 cycles. MiXCR, run by TCRdb on the 5' RACE reads, gives a single entry per CDR3 protein. The sample lists over 700,000 distinct CDR3 sequences, about 55% occurring once. Each individual donor underwent a draw of approximately 10 milliliters of peripheral blood. The ends were cut back, 3 bases at V and 9 bases at J, with 17 bases in the middle. Germline V lookup: CDR1 KGHDR, CDR2 SFDVKD. The CDR3 sequence is 15 residues long. This sample stems from a study of blood T cells in healthy people across ages. Study conclusions and caveats: Leaving the PBMCs unsorted stopped any conclusive comparison of naive versus antigen-experienced cells. It was found that TCR beta diversity correlated strongly with the percentage of naive T cells. The unknown donor CMV status may have confounded expanded clonotype changes.

The material sequenced was blood. This chain joins TRBV24-1 and TRBJ2-1; D could derive from TRBD1 or TRBD2 (5 bases each). The origin of this receptor is a man at least 80 years old in good health. DNA for the CDR3: TGTGCCACCAGTGATCCGGGGCTGGTTGATGGTGAGCAGTTCTTC. Protein sequence: CATSDPGLVDGEQFF.